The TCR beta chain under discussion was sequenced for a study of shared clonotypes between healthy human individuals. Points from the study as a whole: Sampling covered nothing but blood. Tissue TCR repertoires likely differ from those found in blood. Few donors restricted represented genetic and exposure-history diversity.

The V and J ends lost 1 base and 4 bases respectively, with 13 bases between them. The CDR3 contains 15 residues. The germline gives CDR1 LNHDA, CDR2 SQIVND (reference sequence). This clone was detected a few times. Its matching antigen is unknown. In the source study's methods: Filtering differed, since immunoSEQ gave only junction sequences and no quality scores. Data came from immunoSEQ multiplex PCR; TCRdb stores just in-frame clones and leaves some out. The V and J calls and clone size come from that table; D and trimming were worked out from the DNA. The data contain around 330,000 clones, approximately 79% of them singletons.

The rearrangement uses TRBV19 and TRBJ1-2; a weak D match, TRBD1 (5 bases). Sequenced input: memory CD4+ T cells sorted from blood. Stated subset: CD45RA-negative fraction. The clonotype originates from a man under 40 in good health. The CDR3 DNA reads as TGTGCCAGTAGTATAGGGGGCCAATTCCGCTATGGCTACACCTTC. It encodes CASSIGGQFRYGYTF. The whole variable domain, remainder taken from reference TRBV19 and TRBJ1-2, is DGGITQSPKYLFRKEGQNVTLSCEQNLNHDAMYWYRQDPGQGLRLIYYSQIVNDFQKGDIAEGYSVSREKKESFPLTVTSAQKNPTAFYLCASSIGGQFRYGYTFGSGTRLTVV.